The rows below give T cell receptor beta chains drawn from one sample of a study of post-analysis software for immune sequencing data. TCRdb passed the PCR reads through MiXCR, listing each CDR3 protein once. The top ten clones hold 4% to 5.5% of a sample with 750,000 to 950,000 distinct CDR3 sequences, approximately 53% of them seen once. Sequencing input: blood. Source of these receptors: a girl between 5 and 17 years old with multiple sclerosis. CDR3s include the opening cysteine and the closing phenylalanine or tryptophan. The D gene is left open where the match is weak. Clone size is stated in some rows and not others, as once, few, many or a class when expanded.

TGCAGTGCTGGGACAGGGGGCTTCGGGGACATTCAGTACTTC	CSAGTGGFGDIQYF	TRBV20-1	TRBD1	TRBJ2-4	few
TGTGCCAGCAGCTTATCCAGGGGGAGCAATCAGCCCCAGCATTTT	CASSLSRGSNQPQHF	TRBV11-2	TRBD1	TRBJ1-5	-
TGTGCCAGCAGTTTAGCGGGGAATGAGTCACCCCTCCACTTT	CASSLAGNESPLHF	TRBV27	-	TRBJ1-6	-
TGTGCCAGCAGCTTACCCCAGGCGGGGCTCTTCAATGAGCAGTTCTTC	CASSLPQAGLFNEQFF	TRBV7-9	-	TRBJ2-1	few
TGTGCCAGCAGCCCCTCCTCCGGGGAGGTTCATGGCTACACCTTC	CASSPSSGEVHGYTF	TRBV3-1	-	TRBJ1-2	-
TGTGCCAGCAGTGTATGGGGGACCTACGAGCAGTACTTC	CASSVWGTYEQYF	TRBV2	-	TRBJ2-7	-
TGTGCCAGCAGCGCAGAGACAGGGGTCCCCTCCTACGAGCAGTACTTC	CASSAETGVPSYEQYF	TRBV7-6	TRBD1	TRBJ2-7	few
TGCAGCGTTAAGATCGGGACAGATTTAATGAACACTGAAGCTTTCTTT	CSVKIGTDLMNTEAFF	TRBV29-1	TRBD1	TRBJ1-1	-
TGTGCCAGCAGCACCCCGGGGGAAATAGCCAAAAACATTCAGTACTTC	CASSTPGEIAKNIQYF	TRBV7-9	-	TRBJ2-4	-
TGCGCCAGCAGCTTGGGGATTAAAAGGACAGCCCGAAGATTGTTTTTT	CASSLGIKRTARRLFF	TRBV5-1	-	TRBJ1-4	-
TGTGCCATCAGTGCCGGGGGGCCGCCGCAAGAGACCCAGTACTTC	CAISAGGPPQETQYF	TRBV10-3	-	TRBJ2-5	few
TGTGCCAGCAGCCTATTAGCGGTAGACTCCTACAATGAGCAGTTCTTC	CASSLLAVDSYNEQFF	TRBV7-2	-	TRBJ2-1	-
TGCAGTGCGGAAGCGGGGGGGGAAAGCACAGATACGCAGTATTTT	CSAEAGGESTDTQYF	TRBV20-1	TRBD2	TRBJ2-3	-
TGTGCCAGGAGGACAGGGTTGGGGGATACGCAGTATTTT	CARRTGLGDTQYF	TRBV2	TRBD1	TRBJ2-3	-
TGCAGCGTCTTCTTGGGCAAAAACATTCAGTACTTC	CSVFLGKNIQYF	TRBV29-1	-	TRBJ2-4	-
TGTGCCAGCAGCTTAGCTTTATCGGGGATATCCTACGAGCAGTACTTC	CASSLALSGISYEQYF	TRBV7-8	-	TRBJ2-7	few
TGTGCCATCAACGCCGGACAGACTGGAGCCTACGAGCAGTACTTC	CAINAGQTGAYEQYF	TRBV10-3	-	TRBJ2-7	few
TGCGCCAGCAGCTTGGGACAGGGCATACTCTACGAGCAGTACTTC	CASSLGQGILYEQYF	TRBV5-1	TRBD1	TRBJ2-7	-
TGTGCCAGCAGTTCGGCGTTTAACTATGGCTACACCTTC	CASSSAFNYGYTF	TRBV27	-	TRBJ1-2	-
TGTGCCAGCAGCTTAATTGGGGCAGGGGTACGGTACAATGAGCAGTTCTTC	CASSLIGAGVRYNEQFF	TRBV7-3	-	TRBJ2-1	few
TGCGCCAGCAGCCAAGATGGGGACAAACTAGCCCGGAGCACAGATACGCAGTATTTT	CASSQDGDKLARSTDTQYF	TRBV4-1	-	TRBJ2-3	-
TGCGCCAGCAGCCAAGTTGGGGAGTACCAGCAGTACTTC	CASSQVGEYQQYF	TRBV4-1	-	TRBJ2-7	-
TGTGCCAGTCTCCAGGGTGGGAGTAACGAGCAGTACTTC	CASLQGGSNEQYF	TRBV25-1	-	TRBJ2-7	few
TGTGCCAGCGGCATACTAGCGGGGGTTGACAATGAGCAGTTCTTC	CASGILAGVDNEQFF	TRBV6-5	TRBD2	TRBJ2-1	-
TGTGCCAGCGGCGACAGGGGGAAGAAGCAGTACTTC	CASGDRGKKQYF	TRBV7-3	TRBD1	TRBJ2-4	-
TGTGCCAGCAGCAGTGGACCGGGCACAGATACGCAGTATTTT	CASSSGPGTDTQYF	TRBV9	-	TRBJ2-3	-
TGCGCCAGCAGCTTGGTCTCGGCCTGGACAGGGGCTGGGGCCAACGTCCTGACTTTC	CASSLVSAWTGAGANVLTF	TRBV5-1	TRBD1	TRBJ2-6	few
TGCAGTGCTATCCTCCCTAGCGGGAGATCAGGGCAGTACTTC	CSAILPSGRSGQYF	TRBV20-1	TRBD2	TRBJ2-7	-
TGTGCCAGCAGTTTGGGACAGGTGAACACCGGGGAGCTGTTTTTT	CASSLGQVNTGELFF	TRBV12-3/TRBV12-4	TRBD1	TRBJ2-2	-
TGTGCCAGCAGTTTAGCCCTAGGGGGGGCGGCGGGAAACATTCAGTACTTC	CASSLALGGAAGNIQYF	TRBV12-3/TRBV12-4	-	TRBJ2-4	-
TGCAGCGGGACAGGGAAAGGAGAGCAGTACTTC	CSGTGKGEQYF	TRBV29-1	TRBD1	TRBJ2-5	few